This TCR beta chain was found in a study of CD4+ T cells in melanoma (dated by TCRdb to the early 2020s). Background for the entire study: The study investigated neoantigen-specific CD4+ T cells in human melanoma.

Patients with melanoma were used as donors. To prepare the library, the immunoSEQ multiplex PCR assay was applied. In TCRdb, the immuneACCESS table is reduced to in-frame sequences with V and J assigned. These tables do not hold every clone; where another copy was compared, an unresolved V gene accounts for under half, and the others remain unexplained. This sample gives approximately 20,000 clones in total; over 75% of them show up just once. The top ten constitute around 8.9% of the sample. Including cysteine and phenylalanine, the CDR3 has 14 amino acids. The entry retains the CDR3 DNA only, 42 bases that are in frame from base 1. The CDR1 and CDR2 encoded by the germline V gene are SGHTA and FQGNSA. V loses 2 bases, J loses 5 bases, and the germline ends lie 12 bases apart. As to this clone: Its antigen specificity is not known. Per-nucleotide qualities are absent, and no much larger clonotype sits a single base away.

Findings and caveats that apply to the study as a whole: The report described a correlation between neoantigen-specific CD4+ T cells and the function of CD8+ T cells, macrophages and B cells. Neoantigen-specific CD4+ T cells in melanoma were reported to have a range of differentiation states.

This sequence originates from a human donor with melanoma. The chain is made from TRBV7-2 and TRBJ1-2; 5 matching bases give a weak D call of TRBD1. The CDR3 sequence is CASSLRQGGYGYTF. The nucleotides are TGTGCCAGCAGCTTAAGGCAGGGTGGATATGGCTACACCTTC. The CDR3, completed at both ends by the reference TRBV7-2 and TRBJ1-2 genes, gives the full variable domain GAGVSQSPSNKVTEKGKDVELRCDPISGHTALYWYRQSLGQGLEFLIYFQGNSAPDKSGLPSDRFSAERTGGSVSTLTIQRTQQEDSAVYLCASSLRQGGYGYTFGSGTRLTVV.